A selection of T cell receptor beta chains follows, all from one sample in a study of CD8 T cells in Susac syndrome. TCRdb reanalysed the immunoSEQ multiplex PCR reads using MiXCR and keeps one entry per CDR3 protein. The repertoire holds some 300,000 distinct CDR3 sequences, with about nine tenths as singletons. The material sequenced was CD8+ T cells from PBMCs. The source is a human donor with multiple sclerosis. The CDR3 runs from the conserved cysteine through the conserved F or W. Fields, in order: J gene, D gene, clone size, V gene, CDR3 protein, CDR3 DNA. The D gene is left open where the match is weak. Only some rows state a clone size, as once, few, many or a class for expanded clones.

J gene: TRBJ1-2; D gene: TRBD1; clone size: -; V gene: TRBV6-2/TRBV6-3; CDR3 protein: CASTSGQGDGYTF; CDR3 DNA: TGTGCCAGCACCTCCGGACAGGGCGATGGCTACACCTTC
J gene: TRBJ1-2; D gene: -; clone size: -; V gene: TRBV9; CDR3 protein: CASSVEGGPLYGYTF; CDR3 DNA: TGTGCCAGCAGCGTAGAGGGGGGGCCCCTCTATGGCTACACCTTC
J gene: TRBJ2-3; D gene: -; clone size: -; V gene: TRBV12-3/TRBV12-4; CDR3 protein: CASSLVGIPTDTQYF; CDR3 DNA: TGTGCCAGCAGTTTGGTAGGGATTCCCACAGATACGCAGTATTTT
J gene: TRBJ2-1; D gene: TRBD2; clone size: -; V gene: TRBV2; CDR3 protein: CASIAGNEQFF; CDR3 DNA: TGTGCCAGCATAGCGGGAAATGAGCAGTTCTTC
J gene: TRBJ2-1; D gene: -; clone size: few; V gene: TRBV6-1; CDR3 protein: CASSERDNEQFF; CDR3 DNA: TGTGCCAGCAGCGAGAGGGATAATGAGCAGTTCTTC
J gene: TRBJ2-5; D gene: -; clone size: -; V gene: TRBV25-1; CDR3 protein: CASPVGGGTPPQVQETQYF; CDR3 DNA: TGTGCCAGCCCCGTCGGCGGCGGGACCCCGCCCCAGGTCCAAGAGACCCAGTACTTC
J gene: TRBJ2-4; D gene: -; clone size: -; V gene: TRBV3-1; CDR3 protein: CAAGWGLAKNIQYF; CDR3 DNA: TGTGCCGCCGGGTGGGGCTTAGCCAAAAACATTCAGTACTTC
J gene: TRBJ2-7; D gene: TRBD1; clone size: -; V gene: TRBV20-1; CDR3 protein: CSATTGGSYEQYF; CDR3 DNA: TGCAGTGCTACGACAGGGGGCAGCTACGAGCAGTACTTC
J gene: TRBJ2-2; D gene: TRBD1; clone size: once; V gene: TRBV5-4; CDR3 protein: CASSQTGVELFF; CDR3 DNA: TGTGCCAGCAGCCAAACAGGGGTGGAGCTGTTTTTT
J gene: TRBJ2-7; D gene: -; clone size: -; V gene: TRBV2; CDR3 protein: CAIIISYEQYF; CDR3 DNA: TGTGCCATCATAATCTCCTACGAGCAGTACTTC
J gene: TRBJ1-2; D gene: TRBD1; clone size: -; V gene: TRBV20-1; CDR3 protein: CSARGTGGSRGYTF; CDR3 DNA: TGCAGTGCTAGGGGGACAGGGGGCTCTCGTGGCTACACCTTC
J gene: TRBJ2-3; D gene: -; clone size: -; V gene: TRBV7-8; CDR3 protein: CASSLALAGSTDTQYF; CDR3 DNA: TGTGCCAGCAGCTTAGCGTTGGCAGGGAGCACAGATACGCAGTATTTT
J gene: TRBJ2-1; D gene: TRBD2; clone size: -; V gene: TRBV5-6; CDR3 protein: CASSLPDGLAPNEQFF; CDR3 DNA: TGTGCCAGCAGCTTGCCCGATGGACTAGCGCCCAATGAGCAGTTCTTC
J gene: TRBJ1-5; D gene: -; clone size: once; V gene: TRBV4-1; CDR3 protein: CASSQYEGNYQPQHF; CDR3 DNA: TGCGCCAGCAGCCAATACGAAGGCAATTATCAGCCCCAGCATTTT
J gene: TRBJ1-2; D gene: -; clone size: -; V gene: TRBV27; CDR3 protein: CASSETGRYGYTF; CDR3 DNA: TGTGCCAGCAGCGAGACAGGCAGATATGGCTACACCTTC
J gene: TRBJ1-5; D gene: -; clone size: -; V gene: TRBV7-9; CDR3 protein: CASSLGMRPQHF; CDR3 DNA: TGTGCCAGCAGCTTAGGCATGCGGCCCCAGCATTTT
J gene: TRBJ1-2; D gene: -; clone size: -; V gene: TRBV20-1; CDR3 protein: CTLDGAYGYTF; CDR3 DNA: TGCACCCTGGATGGAGCCTATGGCTACACCTTC
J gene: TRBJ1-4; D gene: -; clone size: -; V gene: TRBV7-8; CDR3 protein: CASSLGEGGEKLFF; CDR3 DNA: TGTGCCAGCAGCTTGGGGGAAGGCGGTGAAAAACTGTTTTTT
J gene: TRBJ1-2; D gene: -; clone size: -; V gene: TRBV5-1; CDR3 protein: CASSLGSGMYGYTF; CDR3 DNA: TGCGCCAGCAGCTTGGGATCAGGGATGTATGGCTACACCTTC
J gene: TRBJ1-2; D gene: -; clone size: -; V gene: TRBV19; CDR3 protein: CASSIGRGYTF; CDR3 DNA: TGTGCCAGTAGTATCGGGCGAGGCTACACCTTC
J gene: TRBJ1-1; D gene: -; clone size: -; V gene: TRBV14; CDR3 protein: CASSLQSSNEAFF; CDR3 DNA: TGTGCCAGCAGCCTACAGTCTTCAAATGAAGCTTTCTTT
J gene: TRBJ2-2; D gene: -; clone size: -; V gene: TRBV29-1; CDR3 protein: CSVEVSQNTGELFF; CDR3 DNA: TGCAGCGTTGAAGTCTCTCAGAACACCGGGGAGCTGTTTTTT
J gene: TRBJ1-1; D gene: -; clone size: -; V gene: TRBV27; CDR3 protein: CASSLSVLETEAFF; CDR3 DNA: TGTGCCAGCAGTTTATCTGTCCTGGAGACTGAAGCTTTCTTT
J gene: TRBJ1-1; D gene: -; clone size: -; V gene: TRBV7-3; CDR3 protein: CASSLDSPNTEAFF; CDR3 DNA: TGTGCCAGCAGCCTCGACAGTCCGAACACTGAAGCTTTCTTT
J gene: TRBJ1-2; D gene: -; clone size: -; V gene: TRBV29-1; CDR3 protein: CSVERRTDYGYTF; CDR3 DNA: TGCAGCGTTGAAAGAAGAACAGACTATGGCTACACCTTC
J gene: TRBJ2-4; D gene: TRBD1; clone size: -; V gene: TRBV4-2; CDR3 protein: CASSQEPGQGGDIQYF; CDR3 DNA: TGTGCCAGCAGCCAAGAACCGGGACAGGGGGGGGACATTCAGTACTTC
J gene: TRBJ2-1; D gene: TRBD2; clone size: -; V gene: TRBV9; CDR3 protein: CASSGVAGGSSYNEQFF; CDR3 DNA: TGTGCCAGCAGCGGGGTAGCGGGAGGCAGCTCCTACAATGAGCAGTTCTTC